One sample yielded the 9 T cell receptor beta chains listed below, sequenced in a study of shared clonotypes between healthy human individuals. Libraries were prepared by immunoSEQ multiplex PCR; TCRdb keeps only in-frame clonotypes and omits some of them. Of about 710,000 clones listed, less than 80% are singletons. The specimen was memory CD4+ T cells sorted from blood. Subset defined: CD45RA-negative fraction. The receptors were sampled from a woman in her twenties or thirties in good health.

CDR3 bases: TGTGCCAGCAGCTTTACTGGACTCAGGAGGGGCTACACCTTC. The encoded protein is CASSFTGLRRGYTF. The chain joins TRBV5-4 to TRBJ1-2; D call uncertain. Trimming pared 2 bases from V and 8 bases from J, leaving 16 bases between. Per germline, CDR1 SGHNT and CDR2 YYREEE (reference sequence). The CDR3 contains 14 residues.

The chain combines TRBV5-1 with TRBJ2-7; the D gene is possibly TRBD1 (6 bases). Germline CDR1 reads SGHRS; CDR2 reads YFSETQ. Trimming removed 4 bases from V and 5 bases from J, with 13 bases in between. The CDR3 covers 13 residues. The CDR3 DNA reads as TGCGCCAGCAGCCGAACAGGGCTGGACGAGCAGTACTTC. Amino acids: CASSRTGLDEQYF.

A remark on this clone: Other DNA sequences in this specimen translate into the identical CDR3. The CDR3 reads CASSSDSTSYNEQFF. CDR3 bases: TGCGCCAGCAGCTCCGACTCCACCTCCTACAATGAGCAGTTCTTC. The rearrangement links TRBV5-1 to TRBJ2-1; D not certain. The CDR3 spans 15 residues. Looked up from germline, CDR1 is SGHRS and CDR2 is YFSETQ. V was trimmed by 3 bases and J by 0 bases, leaving 10 bases between them.

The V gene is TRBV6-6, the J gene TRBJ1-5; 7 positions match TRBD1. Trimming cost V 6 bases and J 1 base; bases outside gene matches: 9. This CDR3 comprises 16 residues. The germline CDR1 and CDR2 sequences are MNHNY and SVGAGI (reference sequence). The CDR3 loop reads CASRSNRGGSNQPQHF. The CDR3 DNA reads TGTGCCAGCAGATCTAACAGGGGAGGCAGCAATCAGCCCCAGCATTTT.

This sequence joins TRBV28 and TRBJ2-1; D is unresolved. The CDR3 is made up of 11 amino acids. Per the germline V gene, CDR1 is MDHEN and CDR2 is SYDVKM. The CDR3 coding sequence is TGTGCGAGTTCCCTCAACCATGAGCAGTTCTTC. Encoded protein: CASSLNHEQFF.

The CDR3 loop is CASSRASYNEQFF. CDR3 nucleotide sequence: TGTGCCAGCAGCAGGGCCAGCTACAATGAGCAGTTCTTC. This chain joins TRBV9 and TRBJ2-1; D gene unclear. The CDR3 sequence is 13 residues long. V gave up 4 bases and J gave up 3 bases, with 8 bases separating them. CDR1 SGDLS and CDR2 YYNGEE come from the germline V gene.

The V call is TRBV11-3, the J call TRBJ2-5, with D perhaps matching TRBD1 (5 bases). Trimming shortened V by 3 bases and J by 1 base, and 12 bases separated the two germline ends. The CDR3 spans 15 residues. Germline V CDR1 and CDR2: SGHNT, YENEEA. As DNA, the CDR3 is TGTGCCAGCAGCTTGGGTAGGACACCCCAAGAGACCCAGTACTTC. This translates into CASSLGRTPQETQYF.

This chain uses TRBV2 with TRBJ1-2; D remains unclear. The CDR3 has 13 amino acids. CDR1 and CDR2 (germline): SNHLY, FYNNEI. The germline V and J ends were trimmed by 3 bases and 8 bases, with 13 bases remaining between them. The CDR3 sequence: CASSDGEVVGYTF. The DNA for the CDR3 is TGTGCCAGCAGTGATGGGGAGGTGGTGGGCTACACCTTC.

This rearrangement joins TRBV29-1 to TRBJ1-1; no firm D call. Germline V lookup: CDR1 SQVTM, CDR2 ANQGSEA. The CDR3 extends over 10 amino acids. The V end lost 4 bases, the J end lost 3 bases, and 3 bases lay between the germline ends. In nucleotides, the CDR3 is TGCAGCGTTGGCGACACTGAAGCTTTCTTT. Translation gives CSVGDTEAFF.